This TCR beta chain originates from a study of identical twins. This clonotype was recorded a few times. TCRdb analysed the 5' RACE reads with MiXCR anew, one entry per CDR3 protein. Here the sample spans hundreds of thousands of distinct CDR3 sequences, approximately 24% being singletons. CDR3 size: 13 residues. The germline V and J ends were trimmed by 4 bases and 1 base, with 8 bases remaining between them. Germline V CDR1 and CDR2: SGHDT, YYEEEE. The data also belong to a second study, concerning T cells expressing NK-cell markers.

Specimen: CD4+ T cells sorted from blood. V and J are TRBV5-6 and TRBJ1-2, with no clear D. This sequence was found in a woman aged 18 to 35 in good health. CDR3 residues: CASSRGVNYGYTF. The CDR3 DNA reads as TGTGCCAGCAGCCGTGGAGTTAACTATGGCTACACCTTC.